The 23 T cell receptor beta chains presented below share a single source sample, sequenced in a study of cytomegalovirus exposure and HLA in healthy donors. A multiplex PCR was run with 60 Vbeta primers and 13 Jbeta primers. Using immunoSEQ multiplex PCR, the repertoire was profiled, and TCRdb retains in-frame clones only, with some absent. The table records 120,000 or so clones, 75% to 85% of them present only once. The sequenced sample was PBMCs. The source of these receptors is a male donor in good health and CMV-seropositive.

To note about this clone: At one boundary the junction diverges from the germline segment, which might be a read error. The chain uses TRBV6-6 and TRBJ2-3, with TRBD2 identical over 14 bases. The length of the CDR3 is 14 residues. Germline CDR1 MNHNY, CDR2 SVGAGI (reference sequence). CDR3 sequence reads: CSSGTSGRTDTQYF. The CDR3 DNA follows: TGCTCCTCCGGGACTAGCGGGAGAACAGATACGCAGTATTTT.

In DNA, the CDR3 is TGTGCCAGCTCCGTCTTGAGTGCGCGGGAGTTACCCACAGATACGCAGTATTTT. Protein product: CASSVLSARELPTDTQYF. The chain has TRBV18 and TRBJ2-3, with 7 bases lining up with TRBD2. The germline gives CDR1 KGHSH, CDR2 LQKENI. The length of the CDR3 is 18 residues. V dropped 6 bases and J dropped 2; count of bases not matched to a gene: 17.

This clone has only a few counts. The V call is TRBV9, the J call TRBJ2-5, with TRBD2 identical over 9 bases. CDR3 size: 16 residues. CDR1 and CDR2 from the germline V gene are SGDLS and YYNGEE. V trimming: 0 bases; J trimming: 2 bases; junction bases outside the gene matches: 5. CDR3 loop: CASSVGSGSVQETQYF. CDR3 nucleotide sequence: TGTGCCAGCAGCGTAGGTAGCGGGAGTGTACAAGAGACCCAGTACTTC.

V is TRBV28 and J is TRBJ2-3, with 9 bases matching TRBD2. The CDR3 contains 14 residues. Trimming took 7 bases from V and 6 from J; bases not matched to a gene: 8. Germline lookup yields CDR1 MDHEN and CDR2 SYDVKM. The CDR3 here is CASTLAGFSDTQYF. CDR3 nucleotide sequence: TGTGCCAGCACCCTAGCGGGATTTTCCGATACGCAGTATTTT.

In this sample, this clone turned up once. J is TRBJ2-5 and V is TRBV11-2; D call uncertain. Judging by the DNA end, TRBJ2-7 fits better; the J call may be wrong. The germline V gene has CDR1 SGHAT and CDR2 FQNNGV. The CDR3 loop spans 15 amino acids. DNA for the CDR3: TGTGCCAGCAGCTTAGAAGAGGTGAGCTCCTACGAGCAGTACTTC. Amino acid sequence: CASSLEEVSSYEQYF.

The rearrangement uses TRBV28 and TRBJ2-7, with D tentatively TRBD2 (6 bases). V lost 10 bases and J 3 bases, leaving 13 bases between the germline ends. The CDR3 covers 12 residues. Germline values: CDR1 MDHEN, CDR2 SYDVKM. The CDR3 DNA sequence: TGTGCCACCTCAATGGGGGGCTACGAGCAGTACTTC. Amino acids: CATSMGGYEQYF.

The sample holds a few counts of this clone. The chain has TRBV19 and TRBJ2-7, with a weak D call TRBD1 (5 bases). The CDR3 is made up of 12 amino acids. The V end was cut by 7 bases, the J end by 4 bases, with 11 bases between. CDR1 LNHDA and CDR2 SQIVND come from the germline V gene (reference sequence). Here the CDR3 reads CASMGQGYEQYF. In nucleotides, the CDR3 is TGTGCCAGTATGGGCCAGGGTTACGAGCAGTACTTC.

This chain connects TRBV6-5 to TRBJ2-1; D is unclear. The V end was cut by 0 bases, the J end by 10 bases, with 10 bases between. Germline CDR1 and CDR2: MNHEY and SVGAGI. CDR3 length equals 13 residues. DNA for the CDR3: TGTGCCAGCAGTTACTCCTTAGGAGAGGAGCAGTTCTTC. This gives the protein CASSYSLGEEQFF.

This chain connects TRBV7-2 to TRBJ1-1; possible D gene TRBD1, 5 bases. The germline gives CDR1 SGHTA, CDR2 FQGNSA. V was clipped by 2 bases and J by 3 bases, with 10 bases between them. The CDR3 length is 14 residues. DNA for the CDR3: TGTGCCAGCAGCTTAAAGTTCAGGGACACTGAAGCTTTCTTT. Its protein is CASSLKFRDTEAFF.

This chain links TRBV2 with TRBJ1-2, with no clear D. Trimming shortened V by 2 bases and J by 5 bases, and 6 bases separated the two germline ends. Germline CDR1 and CDR2: SNHLY and FYNNEI. This CDR3 comprises 12 residues. Here the CDR3 reads CASSEQSYGYTF. In DNA form, the CDR3 reads TGTGCCAGCAGTGAACAATCATATGGCTACACCTTC.

The chain combines TRBV7-3 with TRBJ2-1; D may be TRBD1 (6 bases). Trimming shortened V by 5 bases and J by 3 bases, and 20 bases separated the two germline ends. Germline CDR1 SGHTA, CDR2 FQGTGA. CDR3 length equals 17 residues. The CDR3 nucleotides read TGTGCCAGCAGCCCTTCCCAGGACAGCCCGAACTACAATGAGCAGTTCTTC. This translates into CASSPSQDSPNYNEQFF.

The chain is built from TRBV7-9 and TRBJ2-5; tentatively, D is TRBD2 (6 bases). Germline V CDR1 and CDR2: SEHNR, FQNEAQ (reference sequence). The CDR3 has 12 amino acids. Trimming left V 6 bases short and J 7 bases short, with 12 bases between. The CDR3: CASSPGGVTQYF. The CDR3 DNA reads as TGTGCCAGCAGTCCCGGAGGGGTGACCCAGTACTTC.

The V and J genes are TRBV19 and TRBJ1-5; TRBD1 might be the D (6 bases). V shed 3 bases and J shed 5 bases, with 17 bases lying between them. The length of the CDR3 is 16 residues. The germline V gene has CDR1 LNHDA and CDR2 SQIVND (reference sequence). The CDR3 coding sequence is TGTGCCAGTAGTATGGGGCATCCGGGGGGCTATCAGCCCCAGCATTTT. This codes for CASSMGHPGGYQPQHF. The full variable domain, in which reference TRBV19 and TRBJ1-5 provide the parts outside the CDR3, is DGGITQSPKYLFRKEGQNVTLSCEQNLNHDAMYWYRQDPGQGLRLIYYSQIVNDFQKGDIAEGYSVSREKKESFPLTVTSAQKNPTAFYLCASSMGHPGGYQPQHFGDGTRLSIL.

This clone was counted a single time. The rearrangement joins TRBV9 to TRBJ2-5; 7 nucleotides match TRBD2. CDR1 and CDR2 from the germline V gene are SGDLS and YYNGEE. The CDR3 consists of 15 residues. V dropped 2 bases and J dropped 1; count of bases not matched to a gene: 5. CDR3 in amino acids: CASSVASGPQETQYF. CDR3 sequence (DNA): TGTGCCAGCAGCGTGGCTAGCGGACCCCAAGAGACCCAGTACTTC.

J is TRBJ2-5 and V is TRBV9; 7 bases align to TRBD2. The CDR3 consists of 15 residues. Losses at the gene ends were 2 bases for V and 5 bases for J; bases not matched to a gene: 9. Germline assignment: CDR1 SGDLS and CDR2 YYNGEE. CDR3 sequence (DNA): TGTGCCAGCAGCGTCGGGGGGACGAATGGGGAGACCCAGTACTTC. Translated: CASSVGGTNGETQYF.

V and J are TRBV7-3 and TRBJ1-2; TRBD1 aligns across 10 bases. This CDR3 has 13 residues. In germline, CDR1 is SGHTA, CDR2 FQGTGA. The junction had 1 base not matched to a gene; V was cut back by 4 bases and J by 5 bases. The chain's CDR3 is CASSSGQGYGYTF. The CDR3 DNA reads TGTGCCAGCAGCTCGGGACAGGGGTATGGCTACACCTTC.

The chain joins TRBV27 to TRBJ2-3; a possible D gene is TRBD1 (6 bases). V was trimmed by 10 bases and J by 4 bases, leaving 15 bases between them. This CDR3 spans 13 amino acids. The germline CDR1 and CDR2 sequences are MNHEY and SMNVEV (reference sequence). The CDR3: CATSGEHPDTQYF. The CDR3 region has the DNA TGTGCCACCTCAGGGGAGCACCCAGATACGCAGTATTTT.

The V gene is TRBV28, the J gene TRBJ1-1; D is unresolved. Germline V lookup: CDR1 MDHEN, CDR2 SYDVKM. The V gene lost 6 bases and the J gene lost 5 bases, with 22 bases spanning the gap. The CDR3 has 16 residues. DNA of the CDR3: TGTGCCAGCAGCCCTGGTACCCTGGGTCTAGCGACTGAAGCTTTCTTT. Translation gives CASSPGTLGLATEAFF.

A single count supports this clone. J is TRBJ2-5 and V is TRBV4-3; no definite D call. The germline gives CDR1 LGHNA, CDR2 YSLEER. With 1 base removed from V and 5 bases from J, the gap between germline ends came to 8 bases. The CDR3 length is 13 residues. This chain's CDR3 is CASSQVYGETQYF. CDR3 nucleotide sequence: TGCGCCAGCAGCCAAGTCTACGGTGAGACCCAGTACTTC.

The chain uses TRBV7-9 and TRBJ2-7; D is unresolved. The germline gives CDR1 SEHNR, CDR2 FQNEAQ (reference sequence). V lost 2 bases and J lost 2, with 10 bases in between. The CDR3 runs to 14 residues. CDR3: CASSLSAVAYEQYF. The CDR3 DNA reads TGTGCCAGCAGCTTATCCGCGGTTGCCTACGAGCAGTACTTC.

This clone occurred a few times. The gene calls are TRBV28 and TRBJ2-1; TRBD2 is a possible D gene (5 bases). CDR3 length equals 14 residues. Germline V gives CDR1 MDHEN, CDR2 SYDVKM. V was pared by 0 bases and J by 10 bases, with 13 bases between. Here the CDR3 reads CASSLWDSHPEQFF. CDR3 DNA sequence: TGTGCCAGCAGTTTATGGGACTCCCACCCGGAGCAGTTCTTC.

The chain has TRBV5-8 and TRBJ1-2; D is uncertain. The length of the CDR3 is 13 residues. Trimming took 4 bases from V and 7 from J, leaving 14 bases between them. Germline CDR1 reads SGHTS; CDR2 reads YDEGEE. The CDR3 loop is CASSPPGTVGYTF. In nucleotides, the CDR3 is TGTGCCAGCAGCCCCCCCGGTACGGTTGGCTACACCTTC.

V is TRBV4-3 and J is TRBJ2-7; D may be TRBD2 (6 bases). Germline CDR1 reads LGHNA; CDR2 reads YSLEER. The CDR3 has 15 amino acids. Trimming cost V 4 bases and J 2 bases, with 15 bases left between them. CDR3 region: CASSPSSVATYEQYF. In DNA, the CDR3 is TGCGCCAGCAGCCCTTCTAGCGTAGCCACCTACGAGCAGTACTTC.